This entry lists 12 T cell receptor beta chains sequenced from one sample in a study of blood T cell repertoires in COVID-19. Produced via immunoSEQ multiplex PCR; TCRdb's table is partial and in-frame only. The sample lists tens of thousands of clones, 82% occurring once. The sequenced sample was peripheral blood. The receptors were gathered from a human donor in a cohort sampled during active COVID-19.

This chain joins TRBV7-2 and TRBJ1-6, with 9 bases identical to TRBD1. With V trimmed by 3 bases and J by 7 bases, 10 bases remained unmatched. Germline lookup yields CDR1 SGHTA and CDR2 FQGNSA. The CDR3 has 17 amino acids. DNA for the CDR3: TGTGCCAGCAGCTTTGGGCCGGGACAGGGAAGAAATTCACCCCTCCACTTT. Translated, it gives CASSFGPGQGRNSPLHF.

This chain connects TRBV5-1 to TRBJ2-2; 10 bases are a match to TRBD1. The germline CDR1 and CDR2 sequences are SGHRS and YFSETQ. The CDR3 sequence is 16 residues long. With 1 base clipped from V and 6 bases from J, the junction kept 6 bases outside the gene matches. In nucleotides, the CDR3 is TGCGCCAGCAGCTTGAACCCGGGACAGGGGTCCGGGGAGCTGTTTTTT. Amino acid sequence: CASSLNPGQGSGELFF.

The chain recombines TRBV27 with TRBJ1-2, with D possibly being TRBD1 (6 bases). The germline CDR1 and CDR2 sequences are MNHEY and SMNVEV (reference sequence). Trimming stripped 7 bases from V and 7 bases from J, with 22 bases between. The CDR3 length is 15 residues. The CDR3 nucleotides read TGTGCCAGCACCAGTTTGGCGGGGGCAGGGGTTGGCTACACCTTC. The encoded protein is CASTSLAGAGVGYTF.

The sample holds one count of this clone. The rearrangement joins TRBV6-1 to TRBJ2-5; 10 nucleotides align to TRBD1. V shed 3 bases, J shed 5 bases, and the junction held 9 bases outside the gene matches. The CDR3 is 16 amino acids. CDR1 and CDR2 (germline): MNHNS, SASEGT. The CDR3 loop is CASSDVDDRGPETQYF. The CDR3 DNA follows: TGTGCCAGCAGTGATGTCGACGACAGGGGGCCGGAGACCCAGTACTTC.

The chain joins TRBV6-2 or TRBV6-3 to TRBJ2-7, with unresolved D. This CDR3 contains 13 residues. Germline V gene sequence: CDR1 MNHEY, CDR2 SVGEGT. V lost 4 bases and J 1 base, leaving 8 bases between the germline ends. CDR3 sequence (DNA): TGTGCCAGCAGTTCGACATATTCCTACGAGCAGTACTTC. Translating gives CASSSTYSYEQYF.

The chain has TRBV18 and TRBJ2-7; 8 nucleotides agree with TRBD1. V lost 1 base, J lost 3 bases, and 5 bases stayed unmatched. The CDR3 is 15 residues long. Germline V lookup: CDR1 KGHSH, CDR2 LQKENI. The CDR3 sequence is CASSPLGTGYYEQYF. Here the CDR3 DNA reads TGTGCCAGCTCACCACTCGGGACAGGTTACTACGAGCAGTACTTC. Based on the CDR3 plus reference TRBV18 and TRBJ2-7, the full variable domain is NAGVMQNPRHLVRRRGQEARLRCSPMKGHSHVYWYRQLPEEGLKFMVYLQKENIIDESGMPKERFSAEFPKEGPSILRIQQVVRGDSAAYFCASSPLGTGYYEQYFGPGTRLTVT.

The CDR3 nucleotides are TGTGCCAGCAGTTTACGAGCGGGGGGGCCGAGCGGGGAGCTGTTTTTT. Protein: CASSLRAGGPSGELFF. The gene calls are TRBV27 and TRBJ2-2, with 10 nucleotides matching TRBD2. Germline trimming cut 2 bases from V and 7 bases from J; bases unmatched to any gene: 7. This CDR3 comprises 16 residues. The germline V gene encodes CDR1 MNHEY and CDR2 SMNVEV (reference sequence).

The rearrangement uses TRBV6-5 and TRBJ2-7; D perhaps matches TRBD1 (5 bases). The CDR3 spans 11 residues. The V and J ends lost 6 bases and 6 bases respectively, with 9 bases between them. Germline CDR1 and CDR2: MNHEY and SVGAGI. This CDR3 reads CASRDKSEQYF. The CDR3 DNA reads TGTGCCAGCAGGGACAAGTCCGAGCAGTACTTC.

This clone appeared a single time. This chain joins TRBV6-6 and TRBJ1-6; 7 nucleotides align to TRBD1. Germline V gives CDR1 MNHNY, CDR2 SVGAGI (reference sequence). CDR3 length: 14 residues. V lost 6 bases, J lost 4 bases, and 3 bases stayed unmatched. The CDR3 DNA reads as TGTGCCAGCAGCCCGGGACAGTATAATTCACCCCTCCACTTT. As protein: CASSPGQYNSPLHF.

The rearrangement uses TRBV4-2 and TRBJ2-1; a possible D gene is TRBD2 (7 bases). Trimming took 2 bases from V and 8 from J, leaving 19 bases between them. The germline gives CDR1 LGHNA, CDR2 YNFKEQ. The CDR3 runs 16 residues. Here the CDR3 reads CASSQRGGGLGDEQFF. The CDR3, as DNA: TGTGCCAGCAGCCAAAGGGGCGGGGGCCTAGGGGATGAGCAGTTCTTC.

The chain links TRBV9 to TRBJ2-3; 7 nucleotides match TRBD1. From germline, CDR1 is SGDLS and CDR2 YYNGEE. The CDR3 spans 16 residues. V lost 4 bases and J lost 2; bases outside the gene matches: 10. The CDR3: CASSTRGLTPTDTQYF. The CDR3 DNA follows: TGTGCCAGCAGCACTAGGGGGCTAACTCCCACAGATACGCAGTATTTT.

J is TRBJ2-7 and V is TRBV6-6; D might be TRBD1 (6 bases). Germline assignment: CDR1 MNHNY and CDR2 SVGAGI (reference sequence). Trimming cost V 4 bases and J 2 bases, with 12 bases left between them. This CDR3 spans 14 amino acids. The CDR3, as DNA: TGTGCCAGCAGTTGGGGGACAAGGCCCTACGAGCAGTACTTC. Translation gives CASSWGTRPYEQYF.